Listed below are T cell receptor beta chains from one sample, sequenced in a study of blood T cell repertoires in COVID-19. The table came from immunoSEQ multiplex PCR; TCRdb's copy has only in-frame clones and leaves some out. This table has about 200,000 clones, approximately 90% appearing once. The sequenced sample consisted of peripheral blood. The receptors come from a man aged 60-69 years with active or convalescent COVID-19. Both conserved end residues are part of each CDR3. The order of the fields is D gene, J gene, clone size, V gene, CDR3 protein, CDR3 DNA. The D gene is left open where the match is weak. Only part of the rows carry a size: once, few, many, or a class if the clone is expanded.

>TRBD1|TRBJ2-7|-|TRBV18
CASSPGRQGNEQYF
TGTGCCAGCTCACCGGGGCGACAGGGGAACGAGCAGTACTTC
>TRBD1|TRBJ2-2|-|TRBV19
CASSTRDRVGRELFF
TGTGCCAGTAGTACCCGGGACAGGGTGGGCCGGGAGCTGTTTTTT
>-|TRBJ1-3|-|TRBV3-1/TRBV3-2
CASSPSVGRSGNTIYF
TGTGCCAGCAGCCCCTCCGTTGGCCGATCGGGAAACACCATATATTTT
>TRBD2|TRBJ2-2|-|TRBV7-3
CASSSTSGDYTGELFF
TGTGCCAGCAGCTCAACTAGCGGGGACTACACCGGGGAGCTGTTTTTT
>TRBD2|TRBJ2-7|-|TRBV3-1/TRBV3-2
CASSQYVGGVYEQYF
TGTGCCAGCAGCCAATACGTGGGGGGGGTCTACGAGCAGTACTTC
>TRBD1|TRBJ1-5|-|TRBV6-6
CASSKGQVYNQPQHF
TGTGCCAGCAGCAAGGGACAGGTTTACAATCAGCCCCAGCATTTT
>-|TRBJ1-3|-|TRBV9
CASSAKQGSGNTIYF
TGTGCCAGCAGCGCAAAACAGGGTTCTGGAAACACCATATATTTT
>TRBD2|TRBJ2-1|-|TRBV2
CASRLTSGSGVEQFF
TGTGCCAGCAGGCTGACTAGCGGTTCTGGGGTTGAGCAGTTCTTC
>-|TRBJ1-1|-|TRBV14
CASSQEREVTEAFF
TGTGCCAGCAGCCAAGAACGGGAAGTGACTGAAGCTTTCTTT
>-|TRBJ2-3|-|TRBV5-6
CASSLDRTDTQYF
TGTGCCAGCAGCCTAGACAGAACAGATACGCAGTATTTT
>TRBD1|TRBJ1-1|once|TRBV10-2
CASIDWTGTNTEAFF
TGCGCCAGCATAGATTGGACAGGGACGAACACTGAAGCTTTCTTT
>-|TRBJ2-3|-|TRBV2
CASSRDFTDTQYF
TGTGCCAGCAGTCGGGACTTCACAGATACGCAGTATTTT
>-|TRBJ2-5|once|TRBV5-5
CASSRGGQGSQETQYF
TGTGCCAGCAGCAGGGGGGGGCAAGGCTCACAAGAGACCCAGTACTTC
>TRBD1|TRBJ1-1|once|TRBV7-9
CASSPRGAGGRNTEAFF
TGTGCCAGCAGCCCCCGCGGGGCAGGGGGGAGGAACACTGAAGCTTTCTTT
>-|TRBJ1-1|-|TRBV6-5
CASRGAGRNTEAFF
TGTGCCAGCAGGGGCGCTGGGAGGAACACTGAAGCTTTCTTT
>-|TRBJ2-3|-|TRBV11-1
CASSYEEGDTQYF
TGTGCCAGCAGCTATGAGGAGGGGGATACGCAGTATTTT
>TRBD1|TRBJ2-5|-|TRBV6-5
CASSYPRTGGRETQYF
TGTGCCAGCAGTTACCCCCGGACAGGGGGCAGGGAGACCCAGTACTTC
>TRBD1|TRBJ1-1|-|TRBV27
CASSPWDRANTEAFF
TGTGCCAGCAGTCCGTGGGACAGGGCGAACACTGAAGCTTTCTTT
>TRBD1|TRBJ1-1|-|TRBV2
CASTSHGTGGTEAFF
TGTGCCAGCACGAGTCATGGGACAGGGGGAACTGAAGCTTTCTTT
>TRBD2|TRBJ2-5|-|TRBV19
CATGGAGETQYF
TGTGCCACCGGGGGGGCGGGAGAGACCCAGTACTTC
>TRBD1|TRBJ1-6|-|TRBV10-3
CAISERTGTSNSPLHF
TGTGCCATCAGTGAGAGGACAGGGACCTCTAATTCACCCCTCCACTTT
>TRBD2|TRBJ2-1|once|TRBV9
CASSVGLAGNFYNEQFF
TGTGCCAGCAGCGTGGGACTAGCGGGGAACTTCTACAATGAGCAGTTCTTC
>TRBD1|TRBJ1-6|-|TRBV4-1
CASSQPGQNYSPLHF
TGCGCCAGCAGCCAACCGGGACAGAACTACTCACCCCTCCACTTT
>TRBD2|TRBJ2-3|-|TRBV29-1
CSVLGSGAPTDTQYF
TGCAGCGTTCTAGGCAGCGGGGCCCCCACAGATACGCAGTATTTT
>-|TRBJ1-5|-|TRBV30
CAWSTPDSDYSNQPQHF
TGTGCCTGGAGTACGCCGGACAGCGATTATAGCAATCAGCCCCAGCATTTT
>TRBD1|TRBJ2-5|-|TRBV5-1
CASSQGQGQETQYF
TGCGCCAGCAGCCAAGGACAGGGCCAAGAGACCCAGTACTTC
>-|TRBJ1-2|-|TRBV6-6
CASSYRGNNGYTF
TGTGCCAGCAGTTACAGGGGAAACAATGGCTACACCTTC
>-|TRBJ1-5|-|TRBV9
CASSPLGNQPQHF
TGTGCCAGCAGCCCCCTCGGCAATCAGCCCCAGCATTTT
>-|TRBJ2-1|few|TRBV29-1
CSVEDRGTYNEQFF
TGCAGCGTTGAAGATCGGGGGACCTACAATGAGCAGTTCTTC
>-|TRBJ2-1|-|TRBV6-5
CASTRDTYNEQFF
TGTGCCAGCACCCGGGACACGTACAATGAGCAGTTCTTC
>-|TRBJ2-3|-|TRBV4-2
CASSFRTRTDTQYF
TGTGCCAGCAGCTTTCGCACTAGGACAGATACGCAGTATTTT
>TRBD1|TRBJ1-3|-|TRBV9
CASSPRTGENGNTIYF
TGTGCCAGCAGCCCCCGGACAGGTGAAAATGGAAACACCATATATTTT
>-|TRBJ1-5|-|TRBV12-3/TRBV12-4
CASSLNPDQPQHF
TGTGCCAGCAGTCTTAATCCGGATCAGCCCCAGCATTTT